The sequence of this T cell receptor (beta chain) was determined in a study of blood T cells in healthy people across ages. CDR3 length: 15 residues. Germline values: CDR1 SGDLS, CDR2 YYNGEE. Trimming left V 4 bases short and J 4 bases short, with 16 bases between. To note about this clonotype: The antigen remains unidentified.

Study-wide findings and caveats: Diversity was estimated from one million T cells, and these estimates were considered underestimates. In the absence of known donor CMV status, changes in expanded clonotypes were possibly confounded.

The second PCR ran about 6 to 12 cycles with a sample-barcoded 5' primer and J-beta primers. One entry per CDR3 protein results from TCRdb running MiXCR on the 5' RACE reads. The sample lists some 1.4 million distinct CDR3 sequences, about 40% occurring once. The chain has TRBV9 and TRBJ2-3; a weak D match, TRBD1 (7 bases). Sequenced input: blood. The clonotype comes from a woman younger than 30 in good health. The CDR3 is CASSKGASVADTQYF. DNA for the CDR3: TGTGCCAGCAGCAAGGGGGCTAGCGTGGCAGATACGCAGTATTTT.